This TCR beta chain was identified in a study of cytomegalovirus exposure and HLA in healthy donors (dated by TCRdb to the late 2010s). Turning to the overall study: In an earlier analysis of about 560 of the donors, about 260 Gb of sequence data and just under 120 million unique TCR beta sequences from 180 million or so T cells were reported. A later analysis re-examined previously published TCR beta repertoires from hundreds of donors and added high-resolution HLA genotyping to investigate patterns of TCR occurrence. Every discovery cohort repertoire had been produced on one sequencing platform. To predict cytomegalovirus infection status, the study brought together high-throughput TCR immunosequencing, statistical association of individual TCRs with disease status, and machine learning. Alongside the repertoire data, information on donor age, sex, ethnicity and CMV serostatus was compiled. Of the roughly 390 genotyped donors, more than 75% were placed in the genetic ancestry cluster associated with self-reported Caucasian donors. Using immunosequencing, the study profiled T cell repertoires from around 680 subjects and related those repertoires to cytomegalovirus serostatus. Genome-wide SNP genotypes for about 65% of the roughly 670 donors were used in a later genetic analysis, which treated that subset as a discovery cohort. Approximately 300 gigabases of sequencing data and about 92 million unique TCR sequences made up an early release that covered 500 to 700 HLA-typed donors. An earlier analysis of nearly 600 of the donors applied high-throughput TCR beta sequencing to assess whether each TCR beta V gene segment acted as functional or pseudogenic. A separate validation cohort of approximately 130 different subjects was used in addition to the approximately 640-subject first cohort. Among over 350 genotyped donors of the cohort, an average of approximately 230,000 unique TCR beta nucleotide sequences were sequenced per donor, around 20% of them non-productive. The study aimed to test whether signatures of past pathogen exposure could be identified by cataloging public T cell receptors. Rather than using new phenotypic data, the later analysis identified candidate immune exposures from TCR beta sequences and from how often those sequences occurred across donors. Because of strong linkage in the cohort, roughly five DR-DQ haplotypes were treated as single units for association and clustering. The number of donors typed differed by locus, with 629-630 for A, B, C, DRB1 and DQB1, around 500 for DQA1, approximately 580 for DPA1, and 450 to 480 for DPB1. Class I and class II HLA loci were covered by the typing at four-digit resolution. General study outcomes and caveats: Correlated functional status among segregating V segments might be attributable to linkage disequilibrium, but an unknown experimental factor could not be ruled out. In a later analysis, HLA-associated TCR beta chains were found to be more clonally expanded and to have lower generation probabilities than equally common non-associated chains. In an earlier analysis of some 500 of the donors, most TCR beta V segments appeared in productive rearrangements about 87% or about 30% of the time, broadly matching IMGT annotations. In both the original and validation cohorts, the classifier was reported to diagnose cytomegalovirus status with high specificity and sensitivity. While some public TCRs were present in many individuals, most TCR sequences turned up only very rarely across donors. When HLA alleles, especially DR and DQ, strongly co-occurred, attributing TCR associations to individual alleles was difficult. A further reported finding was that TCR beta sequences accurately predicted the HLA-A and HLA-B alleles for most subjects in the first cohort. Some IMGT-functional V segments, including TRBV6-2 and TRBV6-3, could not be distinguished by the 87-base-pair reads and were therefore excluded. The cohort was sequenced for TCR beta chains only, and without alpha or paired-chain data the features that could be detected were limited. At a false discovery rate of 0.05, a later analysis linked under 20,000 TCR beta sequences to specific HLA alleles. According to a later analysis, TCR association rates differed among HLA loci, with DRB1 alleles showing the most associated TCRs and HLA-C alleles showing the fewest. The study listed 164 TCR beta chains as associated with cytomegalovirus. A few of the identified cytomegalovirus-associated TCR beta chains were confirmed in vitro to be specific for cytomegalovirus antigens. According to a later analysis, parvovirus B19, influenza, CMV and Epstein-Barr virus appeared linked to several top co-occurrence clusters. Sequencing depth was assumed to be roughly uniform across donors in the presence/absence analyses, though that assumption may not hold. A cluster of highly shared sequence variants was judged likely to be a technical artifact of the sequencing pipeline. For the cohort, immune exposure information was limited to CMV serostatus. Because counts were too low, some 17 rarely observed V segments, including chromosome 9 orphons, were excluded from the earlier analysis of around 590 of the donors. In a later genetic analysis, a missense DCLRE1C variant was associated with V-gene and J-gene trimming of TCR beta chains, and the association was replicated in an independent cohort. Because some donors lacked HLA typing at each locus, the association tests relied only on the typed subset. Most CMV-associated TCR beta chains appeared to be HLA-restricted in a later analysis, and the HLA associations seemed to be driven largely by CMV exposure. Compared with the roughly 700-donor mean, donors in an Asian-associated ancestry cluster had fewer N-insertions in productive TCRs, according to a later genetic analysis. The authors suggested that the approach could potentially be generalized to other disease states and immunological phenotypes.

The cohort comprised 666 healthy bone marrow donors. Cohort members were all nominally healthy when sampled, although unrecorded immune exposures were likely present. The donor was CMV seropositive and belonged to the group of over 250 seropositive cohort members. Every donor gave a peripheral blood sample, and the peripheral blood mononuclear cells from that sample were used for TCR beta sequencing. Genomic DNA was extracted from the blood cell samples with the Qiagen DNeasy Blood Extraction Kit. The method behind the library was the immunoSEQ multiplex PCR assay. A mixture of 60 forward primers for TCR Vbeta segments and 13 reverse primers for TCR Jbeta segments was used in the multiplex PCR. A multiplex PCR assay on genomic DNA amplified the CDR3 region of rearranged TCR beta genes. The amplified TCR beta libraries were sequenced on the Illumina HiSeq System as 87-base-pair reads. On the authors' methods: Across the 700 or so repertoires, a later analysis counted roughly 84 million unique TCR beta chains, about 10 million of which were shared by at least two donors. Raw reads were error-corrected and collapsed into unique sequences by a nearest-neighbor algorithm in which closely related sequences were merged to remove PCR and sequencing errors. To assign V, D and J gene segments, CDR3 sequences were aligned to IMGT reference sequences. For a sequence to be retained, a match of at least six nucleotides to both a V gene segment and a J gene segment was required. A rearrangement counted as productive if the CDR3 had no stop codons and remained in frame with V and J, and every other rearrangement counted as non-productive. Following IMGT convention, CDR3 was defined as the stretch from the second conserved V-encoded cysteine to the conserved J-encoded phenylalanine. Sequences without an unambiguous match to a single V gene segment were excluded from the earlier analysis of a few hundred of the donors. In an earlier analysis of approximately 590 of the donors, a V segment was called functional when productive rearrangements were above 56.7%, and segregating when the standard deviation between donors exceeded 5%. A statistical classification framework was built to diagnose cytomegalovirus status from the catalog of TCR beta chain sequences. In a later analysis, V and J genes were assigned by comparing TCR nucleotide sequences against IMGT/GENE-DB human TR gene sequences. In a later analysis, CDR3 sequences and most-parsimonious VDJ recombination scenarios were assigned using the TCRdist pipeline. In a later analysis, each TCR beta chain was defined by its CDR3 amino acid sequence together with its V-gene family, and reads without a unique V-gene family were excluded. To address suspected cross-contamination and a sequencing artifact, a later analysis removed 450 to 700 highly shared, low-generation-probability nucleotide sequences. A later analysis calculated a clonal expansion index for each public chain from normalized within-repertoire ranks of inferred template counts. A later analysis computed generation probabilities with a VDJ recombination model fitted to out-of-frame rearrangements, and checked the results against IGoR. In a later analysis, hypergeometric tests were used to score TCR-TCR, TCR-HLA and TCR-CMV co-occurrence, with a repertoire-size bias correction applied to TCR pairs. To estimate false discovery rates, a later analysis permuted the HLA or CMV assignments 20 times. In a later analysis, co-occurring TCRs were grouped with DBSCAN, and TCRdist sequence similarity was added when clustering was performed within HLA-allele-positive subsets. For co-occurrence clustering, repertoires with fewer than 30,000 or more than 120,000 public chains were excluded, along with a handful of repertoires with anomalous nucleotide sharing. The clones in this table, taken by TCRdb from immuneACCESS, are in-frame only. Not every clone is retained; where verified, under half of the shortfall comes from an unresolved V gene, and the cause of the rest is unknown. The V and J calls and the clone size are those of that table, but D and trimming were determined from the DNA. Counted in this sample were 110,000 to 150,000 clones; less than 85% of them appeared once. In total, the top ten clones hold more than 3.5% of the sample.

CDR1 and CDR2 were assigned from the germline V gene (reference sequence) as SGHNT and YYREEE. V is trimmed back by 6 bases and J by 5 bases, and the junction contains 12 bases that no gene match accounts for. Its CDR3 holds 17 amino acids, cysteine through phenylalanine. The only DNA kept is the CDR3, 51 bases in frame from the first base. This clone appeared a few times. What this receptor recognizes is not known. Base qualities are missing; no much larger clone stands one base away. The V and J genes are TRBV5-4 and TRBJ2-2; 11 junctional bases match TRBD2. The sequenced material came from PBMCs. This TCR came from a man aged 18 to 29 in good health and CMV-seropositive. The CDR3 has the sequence CASTFGARLAGTGELFF. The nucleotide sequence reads TGTGCCAGCACCTTTGGGGCTAGACTAGCGGGAACCGGGGAGCTGTTTTTT. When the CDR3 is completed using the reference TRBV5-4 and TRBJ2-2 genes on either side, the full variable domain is ETGVTQSPTHLIKTRGQQVTLRCSSQSGHNTVSWYQQALGQGPQFIFQYYREEENGRGNFPPRFSGLQFPNYSSELNVNALELDDSALYLCASTFGARLAGTGELFFGEGSRLTVL.